This entry concerns a single T cell receptor beta chain. Time point here: pre-treatment baseline. Method: immunoSEQ multiplex PCR; TCRdb's copy keeps in-frame clones and lacks some. Of under 4,500 clones detected, about 96% appear once; the ten largest clones hold 1.2%. This sample stems from a study of blood T cell dynamics during melanoma immunotherapy. Germline V CDR1 and CDR2: SQVTM, ANQGSEA. This CDR3 spans 10 amino acids. Trimming pared 6 bases from V and 4 bases from J, leaving 6 bases between. The TCR sequence derives from a human donor with melanoma. The J gene is TRBJ1-2, the V gene TRBV29-1, with unresolved D. The sample here was effector memory CD8+ T cells from blood, taken from a patient treated with checkpoint blockade. CDR3: CSVAGYGYTF. Written as DNA, the CDR3 is TGCAGCGTCGCGGGCTATGGCTACACCTTC.